Following are 26 T cell receptor beta chains from one sample sequenced in a study of blood T cell repertoires in COVID-19. Sequencing was performed with immunoSEQ multiplex PCR; in TCRdb, only in-frame clones are kept and a portion is missing. The data hold around 70,000 clones, with 80% to 90% observed a single time. Sequencing was done on a sample of peripheral blood. These receptors all come from a man at least 80 years old with acute or convalescent COVID-19.

This clone appeared once. The chain couples TRBV6-5 to TRBJ2-7, with D hard to call. This CDR3 spans 12 amino acids. Germline V lookup: CDR1 MNHEY, CDR2 SVGAGI. V was pared by 6 bases and J by 3 bases, with 9 bases between. CDR3 DNA sequence: TGTGCCAGCAGCAATAGAAACTACGAGCAGTACTTC. The encoded protein is CASSNRNYEQYF.

Many counts were recorded for this clone. The rearrangement joins TRBV7-2 to TRBJ1-1, with D maybe TRBD1 (5 bases). Trimming shortened V by 3 bases and J by 2 bases, and 13 bases separated the two germline ends. CDR1 is SGHTA, CDR2 FQGNSA, per germline. The CDR3 has 15 residues. The CDR3 DNA sequence: TGTGCCAGCAGCTTTGGGGGAGGCTTTAACACTGAAGCTTTCTTT. This gives the protein CASSFGGGFNTEAFF.

This rearrangement joins TRBV7-9 to TRBJ1-1, with 10 positions matching TRBD1. CDR1 SEHNR and CDR2 FQNEAQ come from the germline V gene (reference sequence). V lost 1 base, J lost 9 bases, and 2 bases stayed unmatched. CDR3 size: 13 residues. CDR3 DNA sequence: TGTGCCAGCAGCTTAGGGGACAGGGGCAAAGCTTTCTTT. It codes for CASSLGDRGKAFF.

As DNA, the CDR3 is TGTGCCAGCAGCCCTCAGGGGGGCTCCGGAGCTTTCTTT. This codes for CASSPQGGSGAFF. This chain uses TRBV12-3 or TRBV12-4 with TRBJ1-1; 7 positions match TRBD1. The CDR3 runs 13 residues. The junction had 11 bases not matched to a gene; V was cut back by 6 bases and J by 10 bases.

This sequence joins TRBV20-1 and TRBJ2-5; no definite D call. The V gene lost 5 bases and the J gene lost 5 bases, with 9 bases spanning the gap. The CDR3 extends over 11 amino acids. Per germline, CDR1 DFQATT and CDR2 SNEGSKA (reference sequence). CDR3 amino acids: CSAATQETQYF. CDR3 nucleotides: TGCAGTGCTGCGACTCAGGAGACCCAGTACTTC.

The gene calls are TRBV5-6 and TRBJ2-5; possible D gene TRBD1, 5 bases. Germline V gene data show CDR1 as SGHDT and CDR2 as YYEEEE. V was pared by 3 bases and J by 7 bases, with 10 bases between. The CDR3 consists of 12 residues. CDR3 region: CASSWGFGTQYF. For the CDR3, the DNA is TGTGCCAGCAGCTGGGGCTTCGGGACCCAGTACTTC.

This chain links TRBV6-5 with TRBJ2-1; the D gene is possibly TRBD2 (5 bases). Germline CDR1 and CDR2: MNHEY and SVGAGI. Trimming took 6 bases from V and 3 from J, leaving 12 bases between them. CDR3 length: 14 residues. In DNA, the CDR3 is TGTGCCAGCAGCCCAGGACTCGTCTACAATGAGCAGTTCTTC. Translated: CASSPGLVYNEQFF.

The chain carries TRBV27 and TRBJ2-3, with 12 bases fitting TRBD2. Germline CDR1 is MNHEY and CDR2 is SMNVEV (reference sequence). V lost 8 bases, J lost 9 bases, and 3 bases stayed unmatched. The CDR3 consists of 12 residues. CDR3 sequence reads: CASGLAGRTQYF. The DNA of the CDR3 is TGTGCCAGCGGACTAGCGGGGCGGACGCAGTATTTT.

The rearrangement uses TRBV29-1 and TRBJ2-5, with D unclear. The germline V and J ends were trimmed by 4 bases and 5 bases, with 11 bases remaining between them. The germline V gene encodes CDR1 SQVTM and CDR2 ANQGSEA. The CDR3 contains 12 residues. The CDR3 sequence is CSVGSSPETQYF. The CDR3, as DNA: TGCAGCGTTGGGTCCAGTCCGGAGACCCAGTACTTC.

The genes are TRBV24-1 and TRBJ1-5; the match to TRBD1 covers 9 bases. This CDR3 comprises 18 residues. Germline CDR1 KGHDR, CDR2 SFDVKD. Germline trimming cut 8 bases from V and 2 bases from J; bases unmatched to any gene: 15. The CDR3 DNA sequence: TGTGCCACCAACTATACAGGGGGCGAGGGGTGCGGCAATCAGCCCCAGCATTTT. It specifies CATNYTGGEGCGNQPQHF.

The genes are TRBV5-6 and TRBJ2-5; 9 bases line up with TRBD2. The CDR3 totals 15 residues. Germline V CDR1 and CDR2: SGHDT, YYEEEE. Germline trimming cut 2 bases from V and 5 bases from J; bases unmatched to any gene: 7. The DNA for the CDR3 is TGTGCCAGCAGCTTAGCGGGAGGAGTCGAGGAGACCCAGTACTTC. Protein sequence: CASSLAGGVEETQYF.

CDR3 residues: CASSATSGGSYNEQFF. In DNA, the CDR3 is TGTGCCAGCAGCGCTACTAGCGGGGGTTCCTACAATGAGCAGTTCTTC. The V gene is TRBV7-3, the J gene TRBJ2-1; 11 bases map to TRBD2. The CDR3 spans 16 residues. Germline values: CDR1 SGHTA, CDR2 FQGTGA. Losses at the gene ends were 5 bases for V and 1 base for J; bases not matched to a gene: 4.

The rearrangement links TRBV5-1 to TRBJ2-5, with D tentatively TRBD2 (6 bases). V was clipped by 0 bases and J by 6 bases, with 15 bases between them. The CDR3 spans 15 residues. CDR1 is SGHRS, CDR2 YFSETQ, per germline. CDR3 in DNA: TGCGCCAGCAGCTTGGAGATCGGGGGAGGCAAGACCCAGTACTTC. Its protein product is CASSLEIGGGKTQYF.

V and J are TRBV2 and TRBJ1-5; 7 nucleotides line up with TRBD1. This CDR3 region has 14 residues. Germline V gene sequence: CDR1 SNHLY, CDR2 FYNNEI. V was pared by 3 bases and J by 5 bases, with 4 bases of the junction left unmatched. Here the CDR3 DNA reads TGTGCCAGCAGTGATAGACAGGGCGATCAGCCCCAGCATTTT. Its protein is CASSDRQGDQPQHF. The full variable domain, in which reference TRBV2 and TRBJ1-5 provide the parts outside the CDR3, is EPEVTQTPSHQVTQMGQEVILRCVPISNHLYFYWYRQILGQKVEFLVSFYNNEISEKSEIFDDQFSVERPDGSNFTLKIRSTKLEDSAMYFCASSDRQGDQPQHFGDGTRLSIL.

A single count supports this clone. The rearrangement links TRBV6-1 to TRBJ2-4, with D unresolved. This CDR3 region has 14 residues. The germline CDR1 and CDR2 sequences are MNHNS and SASEGT. Trimming removed 2 bases from V and 0 bases from J, with 5 bases in between. The CDR3 protein is CASSENRAKNIQYF. Written as DNA, the CDR3 is TGTGCCAGCAGTGAAAACAGAGCCAAAAACATTCAGTACTTC.

The V call is TRBV9, the J call TRBJ1-1; D possibly corresponds to TRBD1 (5 bases). The CDR3 totals 15 residues. CDR1 is SGDLS and CDR2 is YYNGEE in the germline V gene. With 4 bases removed from V and 0 bases from J, the gap between germline ends came to 13 bases. The DNA for the CDR3 is TGTGCCAGCAGCCCAGACGGGGGGATGAACACTGAAGCTTTCTTT. Its protein is CASSPDGGMNTEAFF.

This chain connects TRBV19 to TRBJ1-5; 9 nucleotides agree with TRBD1. This CDR3 is 15 amino acids long. The junction had 6 bases not matched to a gene; V was cut back by 4 bases and J by 5 bases. Germline CDR1 and CDR2: LNHDA and SQIVND (reference sequence). The CDR3 DNA follows: TGTGCCAGTAGTACCTCGGGACAGGGCCATCAGCCCCAGCATTTT. This codes for CASSTSGQGHQPQHF.

The count of this clone is one. V and J are TRBV19 and TRBJ1-5; 7 nucleotides align to TRBD1. The germline CDR1 and CDR2 sequences are LNHDA and SQIVND (reference sequence). The V and J ends lost 2 bases and 3 bases, in that order; junction bases with no gene match: 7. This CDR3 spans 16 amino acids. CDR3 nucleotides: TGTGCCAGTAGTATATTCGGGACAGAATACAATCAGCCCCAGCATTTT. Translating it yields CASSIFGTEYNQPQHF.

The chain carries TRBV2 and TRBJ2-7; TRBD1 aligns across 8 bases. Germline assignment: CDR1 SNHLY and CDR2 FYNNEI. This CDR3 has 15 amino acids. V gave up 4 bases and J gave up 3 bases; unmatched junction bases: 8. CDR3 protein: CASSALRDRIYEQYF. CDR3 nucleotide sequence: TGTGCCAGCAGTGCCCTCCGGGACAGGATCTACGAGCAGTACTTC.

The V call is TRBV30, the J call TRBJ2-2, with D possibly being TRBD1 (5 bases). CDR1 is GTSNPN, CDR2 SVGIG, per germline (reference sequence). The ends were cut back, 3 bases at V and 0 bases at J, with 5 bases in the middle. The CDR3 extends over 13 amino acids. The CDR3 DNA reads TGTGCCTGGAGGACAGCGAACACCGGGGAGCTGTTTTTT. Translation gives CAWRTANTGELFF. Combining the CDR3 with reference TRBV30 and TRBJ2-2 gives the whole variable domain SQTIHQWPATLVQPVGSPLSLECTVEGTSNPNLYWYRQAAGRGLQLLFYSVGIGQISSEVPQNLSASRPQDRQFILSSKKLLLSDSGFYLCAWRTANTGELFFGEGSRLTVL.

This chain uses TRBV19 with TRBJ2-1; 10 positions agree with TRBD2. The CDR3 loop spans 15 amino acids. Germline CDR1 is LNHDA and CDR2 is SQIVND (reference sequence). V lost 5 bases, J lost 5 bases, and 6 bases stayed unmatched. The CDR3 protein is CASSVSSGGHNEQFF. The CDR3 DNA sequence: TGTGCCAGTAGTGTGTCTAGCGGGGGACACAATGAGCAGTTCTTC.

The gene calls are TRBV2 and TRBJ1-1, with D maybe TRBD1 (6 bases). The CDR3 is 13 amino acids. The germline V and J ends were trimmed by 8 bases and 2 bases, with 12 bases remaining between them. Per the germline V gene, CDR1 is SNHLY and CDR2 is FYNNEI. The CDR3 nucleotides read TGTGCCAGCTCTAGACAGGACAACACTGAAGCTTTCTTT. This gives the protein CASSRQDNTEAFF.

The rearrangement uses TRBV5-6 and TRBJ1-1, with TRBD1 matching over 10 bases. The germline V gene has CDR1 SGHDT and CDR2 YYEEEE. Trimming at V came to 4 bases and at J to 4 bases, leaving 4 bases not matched to a gene. The CDR3 has 14 amino acids. The CDR3 reads CASSLTGGVTEAFF. DNA of the CDR3: TGTGCCAGCAGCCTGACAGGGGGCGTCACTGAAGCTTTCTTT.

The rearrangement links TRBV9 to TRBJ2-3; 10 bases line up with TRBD2. V was pared by 2 bases and J by 4 bases, with 7 bases of the junction left unmatched. The CDR3 contains 16 residues. Germline CDR1 and CDR2: SGDLS and YYNGEE. CDR3 loop: CASSVLAGVGADTQYF. As DNA, the CDR3 is TGTGCCAGCAGCGTCCTAGCGGGAGTCGGAGCAGATACGCAGTATTTT.

This clone has just one count. The gene calls are TRBV2 and TRBJ2-1; 10 bases are shared with TRBD1. The V segment lost 0 bases and the J segment 0 bases; nucleotides outside the gene matches: 5. The CDR3 runs 18 residues. In germline, CDR1 is SNHLY, CDR2 FYNNEI. Written as DNA, the CDR3 is TGTGCCAGCAGTGAAGCGAGGGACAGGGGCTTCTCCTACAATGAGCAGTTCTTC. Protein sequence: CASSEARDRGFSYNEQFF.

This clone was seen only once. V usage is TRBV24-1 and J usage is TRBJ2-5, with 10 bases lining up with TRBD2. The CDR3 spans 18 residues. The V and J ends lost 4 bases and 4 bases, in that order; junction bases with no gene match: 14. The germline CDR1 and CDR2 sequences are KGHDR and SFDVKD. The CDR3 DNA follows: TGTGCCACCAGTGACCTCTCGCTTAAGCGGGGGGGGGTAGAGACCCAGTACTTC. Translated, it gives CATSDLSLKRGGVETQYF.